This passage covers 10 T cell receptor beta chains from one sample sequenced in a study of blood T cell repertoires in COVID-19 (dated by TCRdb to the early 2020s). Library creation used the immunoSEQ multiplex PCR assay. The table comes from immuneACCESS by way of TCRdb, which keeps in-frame sequences with V and J called. Part of the clones is missing from these tables; in studies checked, under half for an unresolved V gene and the rest for unknown reasons. This sample has 250,000 to 300,000 clones in its table, and roughly 80% of those were observed once. The ten largest clones add up to over 4% of the sample. The specimen sequenced was PBMCs or T cells enriched from blood (not recorded which). The receptors were gathered from a man in his forties who had been exposed to COVID-19.

This rearrangement joins TRBV13 to TRBJ2-1; no clear D. V lost 2 bases and J lost 8, with 4 bases in between. Germline V lookup: CDR1 PRHDT, CDR2 FYEKMQ (reference sequence). There are 11 residues in the CDR3. Here the CDR3 DNA reads TGTGCCAGCAGCTTAATAGATGAGCAGTTCTTC. This codes for CASSLIDEQFF.

The chain combines TRBV21-1 with TRBJ2-4; TRBD2 is the table's D call, not checked against the DNA. TRBV21-1 is a listed pseudogene. This CDR3 has 20 amino acids. CDR3 sequence: CASSLKLIATVDLAKNIQYF. CDR3 nucleotides: TGTGCCAGCAGCTTAAAACTCATAGCCACCGTTGACTTAGCCAAAAACATTCAGTACTTC.

The chain joins TRBV19 to TRBJ2-3; 13 bases map to TRBD2. There are 17 residues in the CDR3. V lost 2 bases to trimming and J lost 1 base; unmatched junction nucleotides: 3. Germline loops: CDR1 LNHDA, CDR2 SQIVND (reference sequence). As DNA, the CDR3 is TGTGCCAGTAGTATATCCGGACTAGCGGGAGGCACAGATACGCAGTATTTT. It specifies CASSISGLAGGTDTQYF.

This chain links TRBV6-5 with TRBJ2-1; D is possibly TRBD1 (6 bases). Trimming stripped 0 bases from V and 8 bases from J, with 11 bases between. Germline V gene data show CDR1 as MNHEY and CDR2 as SVGAGI. The CDR3 sequence is 14 residues long. CDR3 nucleotide sequence: TGTGCCAGCAGTTACTCTACAGGGCAGGATGAGCAGTTCTTC. It is translated as CASSYSTGQDEQFF.

The J gene is TRBJ2-6, the V gene TRBV2; D remains unclear. Germline assignment: CDR1 SNHLY and CDR2 FYNNEI. CDR3 length: 18 residues. V lost 4 bases, J lost 4 bases, and 20 bases lay in between. The CDR3 loop is CASSGEAREREGANVLTF. The CDR3 DNA reads as TGTGCCAGCAGTGGCGAGGCGAGAGAGCGTGAGGGGGCCAACGTCCTGACTTTC.

This chain links TRBV19 with TRBJ2-3; no definite D call. This CDR3 spans 14 amino acids. Trimming stripped 6 bases from V and 4 bases from J, with 14 bases between. The germline V gene encodes CDR1 LNHDA and CDR2 SQIVND (reference sequence). The CDR3 loop is CASSENVSPDTQYF. CDR3 nucleotides: TGTGCCAGTAGCGAAAATGTTAGCCCAGATACGCAGTATTTT.

The gene calls are TRBV30 and TRBJ1-1, with TRBD1 identical over 9 bases. The V gene end was trimmed by 5 bases and the J gene end by 3 bases; junction bases not matched to a gene: 4. CDR3 length equals 13 residues. Germline CDR1 GTSNPN, CDR2 SVGIG (reference sequence). CDR3 amino acids: CAWAQGADTEAFF. Here the CDR3 DNA reads TGTGCCTGGGCACAGGGGGCAGACACTGAAGCTTTCTTT.

Only a few counts were recorded for this clone. The chain combines TRBV10-1 with TRBJ2-1; no clear D gene. Trimming took 2 bases from V and 8 from J, leaving 10 bases between them. Looked up from germline, CDR1 is WNHNN and CDR2 is SYGVQD (reference sequence). The CDR3 runs to 13 residues. CDR3 amino acids: CASSESHLDEQFF. In DNA form, the CDR3 reads TGCGCCAGCAGTGAGAGCCACCTCGATGAGCAGTTCTTC.

The chain joins TRBV19 to TRBJ2-2, with TRBD2 matching over 9 bases. V shed 1 base, J shed 6 bases, and the junction held 3 bases outside the gene matches. CDR3 length: 15 residues. CDR1 is LNHDA and CDR2 is SQIVND in the germline V gene (reference sequence). Here the CDR3 reads CASSIAWTSAGELFF. The CDR3, as DNA: TGTGCCAGTAGTATAGCTTGGACTAGCGCCGGGGAGCTGTTTTTT.

The chain couples TRBV2 to TRBJ2-1, with TRBD1 matching 10 bases. V lost 6 bases and J lost 8; bases outside the gene matches: 7. This CDR3 comprises 14 residues. Looked up from germline, CDR1 is SNHLY and CDR2 is FYNNEI. CDR3 in DNA: TGTGCCAGCAGGGATAGCGGGACAGGGGATGAGCAGTTCTTC. Amino acids: CASRDSGTGDEQFF. The full variable domain, rest sourced from reference TRBV2 and TRBJ2-1, is EPEVTQTPSHQVTQMGQEVILRCVPISNHLYFYWYRQILGQKVEFLVSFYNNEISEKSEIFDDQFSVERPDGSNFTLKIRSTKLEDSAMYFCASRDSGTGDEQFFGPGTRLTVL.